The 30 T cell receptor beta chains below all came from one sample that was sequenced in a study of OX40 agonist ivuxolimab in advanced cancers. Profiling relied on immunoSEQ multiplex PCR, and the TCRdb table lists in-frame clones only, not all of them. The sample holds fewer than 15,000 clones, around 80% seen once. The sequences come from CD4+ or CD8+ T cells sorted from blood, collected in a trial of the OX40 agonist ivuxolimab. The receptors shown here come from an adult with an advanced solid tumor such as melanoma, head and neck, liver or kidney cancer.

A single count supports this clone. This chain connects TRBV5-1 to TRBJ1-1, with D hard to call. The CDR3 is made up of 13 amino acids. Between the trimmed V and J ends, which lost 0 bases and 2 bases, there was a span of 5 bases. Germline V CDR1 and CDR2: SGHRS, YFSETQ. CDR3 protein: CASSLADNTEAFF. The CDR3 bases are TGCGCCAGCAGCTTGGCAGATAACACTGAAGCTTTCTTT.

This sequence joins TRBV4-2 and TRBJ2-1, with 10 positions matching TRBD2. The J segment lost 8 bases and the V segment lost 2 bases, leaving 6 bases of the junction unmatched. The CDR3 totals 15 residues. Germline V gene data show CDR1 as LGHNA and CDR2 as YNFKEQ. The CDR3 spells CASSQSGGVVYEQFF. CDR3 nucleotides: TGTGCCAGCAGCCAAAGCGGGGGGGTAGTGTATGAGCAGTTCTTC.

This clone was detected once. The rearrangement links TRBV30 to TRBJ2-7; 8 bases line up with TRBD2. Germline V CDR1 and CDR2: GTSNPN, SVGIG (reference sequence). Losses at the gene ends were 2 bases for V and 0 bases for J; bases not matched to a gene: 3. CDR3 size: 14 residues. CDR3 region: CAWSFGTSSYEQYF. Written as DNA, the CDR3 is TGTGCCTGGAGTTTCGGGACTAGCTCCTACGAGCAGTACTTC.

This clone is medium-sized (0.01 to 0.1%) within its sample. J is TRBJ2-3 and V is TRBV5-4; weak D call: TRBD2 (6 bases). Germline CDR1 and CDR2: SGHNT and YYREEE (reference sequence). The CDR3 runs 16 residues. V was shortened by 4 bases and J by 0 bases, with 15 bases between the two germline ends. The CDR3 reads CASSEPGLQSTDTQYF. The CDR3 region has the DNA TGTGCCAGCAGCGAACCGGGACTCCAAAGCACAGATACGCAGTATTTT.

This clone has just a few counts. This may stem from a read error, because a much larger clone lies one nucleotide away. The V and J genes are TRBV5-6 and TRBJ2-7; D is unresolved. V dropped 0 bases and J dropped 1 base, with 11 bases sitting between them. The CDR3 loop spans 15 amino acids. CDR1 is SGHDT, CDR2 YYEEEE, per germline. The CDR3 reads CASSLAPGLSYEQYF. In DNA form, the CDR3 reads TGTGCCAGCAGCTTGGCCCCGGGTCTTTCCTACGAGCAGTACTTC.

The chain joins TRBV2 to TRBJ1-5, with D unresolved. Per the germline V gene, CDR1 is SNHLY and CDR2 is FYNNEI. CDR3 length: 15 residues. V dropped 2 bases and J dropped 1 base, with 9 bases sitting between them. CDR3 residues: CASSERGASNQPQHF. The CDR3 nucleotides are TGTGCCAGCAGTGAAAGAGGCGCAAGCAATCAGCCCCAGCATTTT.

V usage is TRBV6-1 and J usage is TRBJ1-4; TRBD1 is a possible D gene (6 bases). Germline values: CDR1 MNHNS, CDR2 SASEGT. Trimming took 2 bases from V and 0 from J, leaving 10 bases between them. The CDR3 runs to 16 residues. CDR3 protein: CASSELSGATNEKLFF. DNA for the CDR3: TGTGCCAGCAGTGAACTATCAGGGGCAACTAATGAAAAACTGTTTTTT.

This chain uses TRBV19 with TRBJ2-5; D gene ambiguous. The CDR3 extends over 13 amino acids. The germline gives CDR1 LNHDA, CDR2 SQIVND (reference sequence). Trimming removed 3 bases from V and 5 bases from J, with 10 bases in between. As DNA, the CDR3 is TGTGCCAGTAGTATGACCCTGAGGGAGACCCAGTACTTC. Its translation: CASSMTLRETQYF.

The count of this clone is one. The CDR3 here is CASSLQDRGNTEAFF. The CDR3 DNA is TGTGCCAGCTCACTCCAGGACAGGGGAAACACTGAAGCTTTCTTT. The chain links TRBV18 to TRBJ1-1; 9 nucleotides line up with TRBD1. Germline lookup yields CDR1 KGHSH and CDR2 LQKENI. V lost 4 bases and J lost 2; bases outside the gene matches: 5. CDR3 length: 15 residues. The whole variable domain, remainder taken from reference TRBV18 and TRBJ1-1, is NAGVMQNPRHLVRRRGQEARLRCSPMKGHSHVYWYRQLPEEGLKFMVYLQKENIIDESGMPKERFSAEFPKEGPSILRIQQVVRGDSAAYFCASSLQDRGNTEAFFGQGTRLTVV.

The rearrangement links TRBV30 to TRBJ1-3, with 9 bases lining up with TRBD1. The V gene end was trimmed by 3 bases and the J gene end by 8 bases; junction bases not matched to a gene: 8. The CDR3 is 14 residues long. The germline gives CDR1 GTSNPN, CDR2 SVGIG (reference sequence). In DNA form, the CDR3 reads TGTGCCTGGAGCGCCGGGACAGGGCGAGACACCATATATTTT. It specifies CAWSAGTGRDTIYF.

The J gene is TRBJ2-7, the V gene TRBV5-8; D gene ambiguous. Germline V gene sequence: CDR1 SGHTS, CDR2 YDEGEE. This CDR3 contains 13 residues. The V end was cut by 5 bases, the J end by 1 base, with 10 bases between. The CDR3 DNA follows: TGTGCCAGCAGTATGGCAGGTTCCTACGAGCAGTACTTC. Translation gives CASSMAGSYEQYF.

The gene calls are TRBV7-9 and TRBJ2-1; the match to TRBD2 covers 7 bases. CDR1 SEHNR and CDR2 FQNEAQ come from the germline V gene (reference sequence). Unmatched junction bases numbered 5, after V lost 6 bases and J lost 3 bases. The CDR3 runs 14 residues. The CDR3 is CASSSTSDYNEQFF. In DNA form, the CDR3 reads TGTGCCAGCAGTTCAACTAGCGACTACAATGAGCAGTTCTTC.

This clone came up a few times. The chain has TRBV2 and TRBJ1-2; D is unresolved. Germline CDR1 is SNHLY and CDR2 is FYNNEI. V gave up 3 bases and J gave up 7 bases, with 18 bases separating them. The CDR3 totals 15 residues. CDR3 nucleotides: TGTGCCAGCAGTGAGTTTACCGGTGGGCCGGGTGGCTACACCTTC. This codes for CASSEFTGGPGGYTF. The whole variable domain, remainder taken from reference TRBV2 and TRBJ1-2, is EPEVTQTPSHQVTQMGQEVILRCVPISNHLYFYWYRQILGQKVEFLVSFYNNEISEKSEIFDDQFSVERPDGSNFTLKIRSTKLEDSAMYFCASSEFTGGPGGYTFGSGTRLTVV.

The chain couples TRBV9 to TRBJ2-1, with 12 bases that match TRBD2. Losses at the gene ends were 3 bases for V and 8 bases for J; bases not matched to a gene: 12. The germline V gene encodes CDR1 SGDLS and CDR2 YYNGEE. CDR3 length equals 17 residues. This CDR3 is CASSADGTSGSKDEQFF. DNA of the CDR3: TGTGCCAGCAGCGCCGACGGGACTAGCGGGTCTAAGGATGAGCAGTTCTTC.

The CDR3 coding sequence is TGTGCCAGCAGCGCCCTAGCGGGAGGGTCGGCTGAGCAGTTCTTC. Translation: CASSALAGGSAEQFF. The chain joins TRBV7-6 to TRBJ2-1; TRBD2 aligns across 12 bases. The CDR3 sequence is 15 residues long. The V segment lost 5 bases and the J segment 9 bases; nucleotides outside the gene matches: 8. Germline CDR1 SGHVS, CDR2 FNYEAQ.

The CDR3 sequence is CASSPALGQGASGNTIYF. The CDR3, as DNA: TGTGCCAGCAGCCCCGCCCTGGGCCAGGGGGCGAGTGGAAACACCATATATTTT. V and J are TRBV11-2 and TRBJ1-3; 8 nucleotides agree with TRBD1. Germline V gives CDR1 SGHAT, CDR2 FQNNGV. Trimming removed 5 bases from V and 3 bases from J; junction bases left unmatched: 15. The CDR3 extends over 18 amino acids.

This clone was seen once. The chain joins TRBV7-9 to TRBJ1-2; D not resolved. The CDR3 has 17 amino acids. Germline CDR1 is SEHNR and CDR2 is FQNEAQ (reference sequence). The ends were cut back, 5 bases at V and 7 bases at J, with 26 bases in the middle. In nucleotides, the CDR3 is TGTGCCAGCAGCGTAGGGTTAACAGAGGCGACTATAGGTGGCTACACCTTC. This sequence encodes CASSVGLTEATIGGYTF.

V usage is TRBV10-1 and J usage is TRBJ2-7, with 7 bases matching TRBD2. V was pared by 3 bases and J by 3 bases, with 5 bases of the junction left unmatched. There are 14 residues in the CDR3. Looked up from germline, CDR1 is WNHNN and CDR2 is SYGVQD (reference sequence). The CDR3 reads CASSESGTYYEQYF. DNA for the CDR3: TGCGCCAGCAGTGAAAGCGGGACCTACTACGAGCAGTACTTC.

The chain is built from TRBV9 and TRBJ2-1; no definite D call. Trimming removed 0 bases from V and 0 bases from J, with 10 bases in between. Germline V gene lookup returns CDR1 SGDLS and CDR2 YYNGEE. The length of the CDR3 is 16 residues. This CDR3 reads CASSVEGQSSYNEQFF. The CDR3, as DNA: TGTGCCAGCAGCGTAGAGGGTCAGAGCTCCTACAATGAGCAGTTCTTC.

The V gene is TRBV27, the J gene TRBJ2-7; 7 nucleotides line up with TRBD2. The CDR3 runs to 15 residues. Germline CDR1 is MNHEY and CDR2 is SMNVEV (reference sequence). V gave up 3 bases and J gave up 0 bases; unmatched junction bases: 5. CDR3 in DNA: TGTGCCAGCAGTTTGGGAGGGGAAAACTCCTACGAGCAGTACTTC. Translating gives CASSLGGENSYEQYF.

The CDR3 region is CASSVDRVASGANVLTF. The DNA of the CDR3 is TGTGCCAGCAGCGTAGACAGGGTAGCCTCTGGGGCCAACGTCCTGACTTTC. The chain links TRBV9 to TRBJ2-6; tentatively, D is TRBD1 (6 bases). Germline-derived CDR1 and CDR2 are SGDLS and YYNGEE. V lost 0 bases, J lost 0 bases, and 10 bases lay in between. The CDR3 length is 17 residues.

V is TRBV13 and J is TRBJ1-2, with D possibly TRBD1 on 6 matching bases. CDR3 length equals 14 residues. Germline V gives CDR1 PRHDT, CDR2 FYEKMQ (reference sequence). Trimming stripped 5 bases from V and 3 bases from J, with 13 bases between. This CDR3 reads CASSQDYRDYGYTF. The CDR3 region has the DNA TGTGCCAGCAGCCAAGATTACAGGGACTATGGCTACACCTTC.

This clone was picked up a small number of times. The CDR3 loop is CASSVSPGQPQHF. CDR3 in DNA: TGTGCCAGCAGCGTAAGTCCCGGCCAGCCCCAGCATTTT. This chain joins TRBV9 and TRBJ1-5; D is undetermined. V dropped 1 base and J dropped 7 bases, with 9 bases sitting between them. This CDR3 has 13 amino acids. The V gene's germline CDR1 is SGDLS and CDR2 YYNGEE.

This clone was observed a few times. The V gene is TRBV2, the J gene TRBJ1-1; 8 nucleotides agree with TRBD1. Germline V lookup: CDR1 SNHLY, CDR2 FYNNEI. This CDR3 spans 15 amino acids. V dropped 3 bases and J dropped 0; count of bases not matched to a gene: 3. The CDR3 reads CASSDNRGMNTEAFF. Here the CDR3 DNA reads TGTGCCAGCAGTGATAACAGGGGGATGAACACTGAAGCTTTCTTT.

The CDR3 loop is CASSFRDRVHDGYTF. In nucleotides, the CDR3 is TGTGCCAGCAGCTTCCGGGACAGGGTGCACGATGGCTACACCTTC. The chain employs TRBV7-9 and TRBJ1-2, with TRBD1 identical over 9 bases. V lost 3 bases, J lost 6 bases, and 8 bases stayed unmatched. Germline lookup yields CDR1 SEHNR and CDR2 FQNEAQ (reference sequence). This CDR3 spans 15 amino acids.

This clone was detected only once. The chain is built from TRBV28 and TRBJ1-5; unclear D gene. V was clipped by 3 bases and J by 6 bases, with 12 bases between them. The CDR3 is made up of 14 amino acids. Per the germline V gene, CDR1 is MDHEN and CDR2 is SYDVKM. The CDR3 spells CASSFNWGSQPQHF. The CDR3 DNA follows: TGTGCCAGCAGTTTTAACTGGGGTTCTCAGCCCCAGCATTTT.

CDR3 amino acids: CASSGPGTGAYEQYF. For the CDR3, the DNA is TGTGCCAGCAGTGGCCCGGGGACAGGGGCCTACGAGCAGTACTTC. V usage is TRBV6-1 and J usage is TRBJ2-7; 10 bases line up with TRBD1. CDR1 MNHNS and CDR2 SASEGT come from the germline V gene. Trimming removed 4 bases from V and 2 bases from J; junction bases left unmatched: 5. This CDR3 has 15 amino acids.

This clone appeared once. In the same sample, other DNA sequences code for this CDR3. The chain links TRBV6-6 to TRBJ1-1; D is ambiguous. Trimming shortened V by 0 bases and J by 14 bases, and 13 bases separated the two germline ends. Germline V gene lookup returns CDR1 MNHNY and CDR2 SVGAGI (reference sequence). This CDR3 has 12 amino acids. CDR3 coding DNA: TGTGCCAGCAGTTACTCGTCAAACTTAGCCTTCTTT. This encodes CASSYSSNLAFF.

The rearrangement uses TRBV2 and TRBJ2-1; 12 bases fit TRBD2. CDR3 length: 17 amino acids. Trimming cost V 5 bases and J 7 bases; bases outside gene matches: 12. Per the germline V gene, CDR1 is SNHLY and CDR2 is FYNNEI. CDR3 nucleotides: TGTGCCAGCAGTCCCACTAGCGGGAGGTATATAAGGAATGAGCAGTTCTTC. It specifies CASSPTSGRYIRNEQFF.

The CDR3 loop reads CASSLVFRTGDTGELFF. The CDR3 bases are TGTGCCAGCAGCTTGGTTTTCCGGACAGGGGACACCGGGGAGCTGTTTTTT. The V call is TRBV5-6, the J call TRBJ2-2, with 9 nucleotides matching TRBD1. The CDR3 is made up of 17 amino acids. The trim removed 0 bases at V and 3 bases at J, leaving 6 bases unmatched. Germline lookup yields CDR1 SGHDT and CDR2 YYEEEE.